The 10 T cell receptor beta chains presented below share a single source sample, sequenced in a study of shared clonotypes between healthy human individuals. Clones were read by immunoSEQ multiplex PCR, and TCRdb kept only the in-frame ones, dropping some. The sample yields 1,400,000 or so clones, about 98.5% seen once. Sequenced sample: naive CD4+ T cells sorted from blood. The subset is: CD45RA+ positively selected. These receptor sequences come from a man aged 30 to 45 in good health.

The V gene is TRBV2, the J gene TRBJ2-2; D not resolved. The length of the CDR3 is 10 residues. V was clipped by 10 bases and J by 4 bases, with 4 bases between them. Looked up from germline, CDR1 is SNHLY and CDR2 is FYNNEI. The CDR3 DNA reads as TGTGCCACGCCCACCGGGGAGCTGTTTTTT. Residues: CATPTGELFF. Full variable domain (remainder filled in from reference TRBV2 and TRBJ2-2): EPEVTQTPSHQVTQMGQEVILRCVPISNHLYFYWYRQILGQKVEFLVSFYNNEISEKSEIFDDQFSVERPDGSNFTLKIRSTKLEDSAMYFCATPTGELFFGEGSRLTVL.

The chain recombines TRBV10-2 with TRBJ2-7; D not certain. The length of the CDR3 is 15 residues. Germline loops: CDR1 WSHSY, CDR2 SAAADI. V lost 5 bases to trimming and J lost 6 bases, with 20 bases between them. CDR3 residues: CASSFLVGQLGEQYF. For the CDR3, the DNA is TGCGCCAGCAGTTTTCTTGTGGGCCAACTGGGCGAGCAGTACTTC.

Comments on this clone: This CDR3 is also generated by other DNA sequences in the sample. The V call is TRBV5-1, the J call TRBJ2-3; D is unclear. The V end lost 0 bases, the J end lost 4 bases, and 9 bases lay between the germline ends. This CDR3 has 14 amino acids. CDR1 is SGHRS and CDR2 is YFSETQ in the germline V gene. The CDR3 DNA sequence: TGCGCCAGCAGCTTGGGGGGTCCCCCAGATACGCAGTATTTT. Translated, it gives CASSLGGPPDTQYF.

A remark on this clone: The same CDR3 can be traced to other DNA sequences in this sample. The rearrangement uses TRBV5-1 and TRBJ2-7, with D tentatively TRBD1 (6 bases). V was pared by 3 bases and J by 3 bases, with 13 bases between. This CDR3 has 14 amino acids. Germline V gives CDR1 SGHRS, CDR2 YFSETQ. CDR3 in amino acids: CASSSTTGSYEQYF. CDR3 bases: TGCGCCAGCAGCTCGACAACAGGGAGCTACGAGCAGTACTTC.

The chain carries TRBV5-8 and TRBJ2-1, with 8 bases lining up with TRBD2. J gave up 6 bases and V 3 bases, and 5 bases lay outside the gene matches. CDR3 length: 14 residues. Germline CDR1 is SGHTS and CDR2 is YDEGEE. The CDR3, as DNA: TGTGCCAGCAGCTCTCCAGCGGGAGTCAATGAGCAGTTCTTC. Protein: CASSSPAGVNEQFF.

The CDR3 DNA sequence: TGTGCCAGCAAAACCGGGACGTTCCCTTACGAGCAGTACTTC. Amino acid sequence: CASKTGTFPYEQYF. This sequence joins TRBV6-1 and TRBJ2-7; D is perhaps TRBD1 or TRBD2 (5 bases each). Germline V lookup: CDR1 MNHNS, CDR2 SASEGT. V shed 7 bases and J shed 4 bases, with 17 bases lying between them. CDR3 size: 14 residues.

V and J are TRBV6-1 and TRBJ2-7; 9 bases line up with TRBD2. CDR3 length: 14 amino acids. Germline V CDR1 and CDR2: MNHNS, SASEGT. After removal of 2 bases from V and 12 bases from J, the junction contained 11 bases not matched to a gene. The CDR3 nucleotides are TGTGCCAGCAGTGAAAATGCGGGAGGGCCCCGTCCGTACTTC. Protein sequence: CASSENAGGPRPYF.

V usage is TRBV11-2 and J usage is TRBJ1-1; weak D call: TRBD1 (5 bases). The germline V gene encodes CDR1 SGHAT and CDR2 FQNNGV. The CDR3 is 15 amino acids. V was cut by 3 bases and J by 7 bases, with 18 bases left in between. CDR3 in amino acids: CASSFEPGGGDEAFF. In DNA, the CDR3 is TGTGCCAGCAGCTTCGAACCTGGGGGAGGGGATGAAGCTTTCTTT.

This clone has just one count. This chain connects TRBV18 to TRBJ2-3, with D perhaps matching TRBD1 (6 bases). Germline V CDR1 and CDR2: KGHSH, LQKENI. The CDR3 extends over 19 amino acids. V was shortened by 1 base and J by 3 bases, with 23 bases between the two germline ends. This CDR3 reads CASSPLSGVAISPTDTQYF. CDR3 nucleotides: TGTGCCAGCTCACCACTTTCAGGGGTCGCCATCTCGCCTACAGATACGCAGTATTTT.

In the case of this clone: Additional DNA sequences in this sample encode the identical CDR3. CDR3 sequence: CASRLAGSYNEQFF. The CDR3 DNA sequence: TGTGCCAGCAGGCTAGCCGGGTCCTACAATGAGCAGTTCTTC. The chain employs TRBV28 and TRBJ2-1; possible D gene TRBD2, 5 bases. Trimming pared 6 bases from V and 1 base from J, leaving 10 bases between. The germline V gene encodes CDR1 MDHEN and CDR2 SYDVKM. This CDR3 is 14 amino acids long.